This T cell receptor beta chain is from a study of blood T cell repertoires in COVID-19 (dated by TCRdb to between 2020 and 2021). Some background on the complete study: The collaborator samples originated in the United States, Italy and Spain and spanned the acute and convalescent phases of COVID-19. A de-identified subject ID, COVID-19 status, age in years and sex were almost always included in the sample metadata. The dataset comprised deeply sampled blood TCRbeta repertoires from subjects exposed to, actively infected with, or recovered from COVID-19. The samples were drawn from two sources: the first 160 participants of the ongoing ImmuneRACE study, and fewer than 1,500 subjects contributed by 6 global collaborators. The repertoires were made available in a free public database intended to serve as a resource for research on the immune response to SARS-CoV-2. Where available, HLA class I and class II types were taken from metadata supplied by the sample provider and were not determined by assay-based typing. The material from the prospective study consisted of cDNA or gDNA derived from T cells, B-cell-depleted T cells, or PBMCs. Here is what the overall study found, with its caveats: The quantity of clinical and demographic metadata differed by source and by participant and was supplied without curation.

TCRbeta CDR3 regions were amplified from genomic DNA using the immunoSEQ Assay, a bias-controlled multiplex PCR. Per the authors' processing: The number of nucleated cells in each sample was estimated from the amplification of reference gene primers within the assay. To quantify the absolute abundance of each unique TCRbeta CDR3 rearrangement, sequence reads were collapsed and filtered. For each sample, productive Simpson clonality was calculated by taking the square root of Simpson's diversity index across productive rearrangements. TCRdb's version of the immuneACCESS table is confined to in-frame rearrangements and falls short of the full clone set. An unresolved V gene accounts for under half of the shortfall where checked; the remainder is of unknown origin. Clone size and the V and J calls come from that table; the DNA yielded D and trimming. Counted in this sample were over 150,000 clones; about 85% of them appeared once. The ten biggest clones cover less than 1.5% of the sample.

CDR1 and CDR2 were assigned from the germline V gene as MGHRA and YSYEKL. V ends up 6 bases short and J 3 bases short, with an unmatched junction base count of 7. Inclusive of the bounding cysteine and phenylalanine, the CDR3 is 14 residues long. Of the read, only the CDR3 DNA is kept; its 42 bases are in frame from base 1. Whole blood was collected in K2EDTA tubes by collaborating institutions according to the institutions' own protocols. For TCRbeta analysis, collaborators shipped samples as frozen whole blood, isolated PBMCs, or DNA extracted from either of those sample types. Comments on this clone: Its antigen is not yet known. No base qualities exist here, and no much larger clone lies one base off it.

The source is a man younger than 40 with acute or convalescent COVID-19. The specimen was peripheral blood. This receptor chain uses TRBV4-1 and TRBJ1-2, and TRBD1 aligns with 7 junction nucleotides. The CDR3 region: CASRIPGQYYGYTF. Here is the DNA: TGCGCCAGCAGAATTCCGGGACAGTACTATGGCTACACCTTC.